This record looks at one T cell receptor (beta chain) sequence and its context. The record originates from a study of PD-L1 blockade in urothelial cancer. Study details: Atezolizumab, begun by patients at some point between 2013 and 2014, was given at 1,200 mg intravenously every 3 weeks. Of prior chemotherapy regimens, patients had received between 0 and 3. Analysis of the blood was performed 3 weeks (second dose) and 6 weeks after treatment start.

Germline CDR1 and CDR2: MNHNS and SASEGT. The CDR3 has 14 amino acids. The V gene end was trimmed by 7 bases and the J gene end by 7 bases; junction bases not matched to a gene: 8. The method was immunoSEQ multiplex PCR; TCRdb's version includes in-frame clones alone and lacks a portion of them. The data contain some 80,000 clones, around 90% of them singletons. Between 1 and 8 samples per patient were obtained, pretreatment and on-treatment. The input for sequencing was PBMCs, taken around atezolizumab (anti-PD-L1) treatment. The chain recombines TRBV6-1 with TRBJ2-1; TRBD1 matches at 9 bases. This clonotype was obtained from a woman aged 70-85 years with urothelial cancer. The CDR3 region is CASKRDRDRNEQFF. In nucleotides, the CDR3 is TGTGCCAGCAAGCGGGACAGGGATCGGAATGAGCAGTTCTTC.